This is a list of T cell receptor beta chains from one sample in a study of prognosis after radiotherapy for stage I lung cancer. TCRdb recomputed calls from the multiplex PCR reads with MiXCR, one row per CDR3 protein. Of tens of thousands of distinct CDR3 sequences listed, around 48% are singletons. Specimen: PBMCs, collected before or after stereotactic body radiation therapy (not recorded which). The receptors derive from a donor aged 50 or older with non-small cell lung cancer. Each CDR3 is given with its conserved first and last residue. The D gene is left open where the match is weak. Rows give clone size only sometimes, using once, few, many, or a class for an expanded clone.

TRBJ2-6 TRBV30 many . CAWSPTTLRSGANVLTF TGTGCCTGGAGTCCGACTACCCTCAGGTCTGGGGCCAACGTCCTGACTTTC
TRBJ2-7 TRBV19 many TRBD2 CATQLAGGAYEQYF TGTGCCACCCAACTAGCGGGAGGGGCCTACGAGCAGTACTTC
TRBJ2-1 TRBV7-2 medium-sized TRBD2 CASSSTRGGEQFF TGTGCCAGCAGCTCCACCCGGGGGGGGGAGCAGTTCTTC
TRBJ2-2 TRBV24-1 . . CATIPSASNTGELFF TGTGCCACCATCCCGTCGGCATCGAACACCGGTGAGCTGTTTTTT
TRBJ2-2 TRBV30 many . CACPAQMNTGELFF TGTGCCTGCCCGGCCCAAATGAACACCGGGGAGCTGTTTTTT
TRBJ2-7 TRBV19 many TRBD2 CASSSSGSAFREQYF TGTGCCAGTAGTTCAAGCGGGAGTGCCTTCCGGGAGCAGTACTTC
TRBJ1-1 TRBV7-8 . . CASSLSGVSSTEAFF TGTGCCAGCAGCTTATCGGGGGTCTCTTCCACTGAAGCTTTCTTT
TRBJ2-2 TRBV30 . TRBD2 CAWMRREGVGELFF TGTGCCTGGATGCGACGGGAGGGCGTCGGGGAGCTGTTTTTT
TRBJ1-2 TRBV15 many . CATSRDRAGPGYTF TGTGCCACCAGCAGAGATCGAGCAGGGCCCGGCTACACCTTC
TRBJ1-1 TRBV2 many . CASGSDTEAFF TGTGCCAGCGGATCAGACACTGAAGCTTTCTTT
TRBJ1-2 TRBV3-1 many . CASSQTYVQTSSYTF TGTGCCAGCAGCCAAACGTATGTACAGACTTCTAGCTACACCTTC
TRBJ2-7 TRBV7-2 . . CASILDFALAYEQYF TGTGCCAGCATCTTGGACTTTGCATTAGCCTACGAGCAGTACTTC
TRBJ2-2 TRBV19 . TRBD2 CANNLRGGYGGELFF TGTGCCAATAATCTACGCGGGGGGTATGGCGGGGAGCTGTTTTTT
TRBJ1-5 TRBV30 . TRBD1 CAWSPRAGVAGGGNQPQDF TGTGCCTGGAGTCCCCGGGCAGGGGTAGCTGGAGGGGGCAATCAGCCCCAGGATTTT
TRBJ2-1 TRBV6-5 . . CASSLGVSSYNEQFF TGTGCCAGCAGTTTAGGGGTGAGCTCCTACAATGAGCAGTTCTTC
TRBJ2-1 TRBV6-4 medium-sized . CASSEAVDGGNEQFF TGTGCCAGCAGTGAGGCAGTAGATGGGGGGAATGAGCAGTTCTTC
TRBJ2-1 TRBV5-5 medium-sized TRBD2 CASGEGNEQFF TGTGCCAGCGGGGAGGGGAATGAGCAGTTCTTC
TRBJ2-1 TRBV6-1 many TRBD2 CASSSGLAGGTFEQFF TGTGCCAGCAGCTCAGGACTAGCGGGAGGTACTTTTGAGCAGTTCTTC
TRBJ1-6 TRBV6-2/TRBV6-3 once TRBD1 CASSPTGTGYNSPLHF TGTGCCAGCAGCCCGACCGGGACAGGGTATAATTCACCCCTCCACTTT
TRBJ2-7 TRBV7-9 many . CASSSPEQGGDYEQYF TGTGCCAGCAGCTCCCCCGAACAAGGGGGGGACTACGAGCAGTACTTC
TRBJ2-2 TRBV6-1 many . CASSAGLNTGELFF TGTGCCAGTTCAGCGGGTTTAAACACCGGGGAGCTGTTTTTT
TRBJ1-5 TRBV11-2 . . CASSLGSVPQHF TGTGCCAGCAGCTTAGGCTCGGTACCCCAGCATTTT
TRBJ2-1 TRBV7-3 . TRBD2 CASSVGTSGIYNEQFF TGTGCCAGCAGCGTGGGGACTAGCGGGATCTACAATGAGCAGTTCTTC
TRBJ2-6 TRBV28 many . CASSPRGAAGANVLTF TGTGCCAGCAGCCCCCGCGGGGCGGCTGGGGCCAACGTCCTGACTTTC
TRBJ2-2 TRBV18 many TRBD2 CASSPSTSGTRVTGELFF TGTGCCAGCTCACCGTCGACTAGCGGGACGAGAGTGACCGGGGAGCTGTTTTTT
TRBJ2-1 TRBV7-3 many TRBD1 CASSSDRGNEQFF TGTGCCAGCAGCTCGGACAGGGGCAATGAGCAGTTCTTC
TRBJ2-3 TRBV12-5 many . CASGLGSTDTQYF TGTGCTAGTGGTTTGGGTAGCACAGATACGCAGTATTTT
TRBJ2-2 TRBV5-6 . . CASSLVADTGELFF TGTGCCAGCAGCTTGGTGGCTGACACCGGGGAGCTGTTTTTT
TRBJ1-2 TRBV20-1 many . CSASRTGGYGYTF TGCAGTGCTAGTCGAACGGGGGGATATGGCTACACCTTC
TRBJ2-4 TRBV4-3 many . CASSQGLVNIQYF TGCGCCAGCAGCCAAGGTCTAGTAAACATTCAGTACTTC
TRBJ1-2 TRBV24-1 many . CATSDVRETNYGYTF TGTGCCACCAGTGATGTCAGAGAGACTAACTATGGCTACACCTTC
TRBJ1-1 TRBV3-1 many TRBD1 CASSRLTGKNTEAFF TGTGCCAGCAGCCGTTTGACAGGGAAGAACACTGAAGCTTTCTTT
TRBJ1-2 TRBV9 . . CASSGGPLWAYGYTF TGTGCCAGCAGCGGGGGACCGCTCTGGGCCTATGGCTACACCTTC
TRBJ1-2 TRBV7-8 once TRBD1 CASSLVGQGARVYTF TGTGCCAGCAGCTTAGTCGGACAGGGGGCGCGTGTCTACACCTTC
TRBJ2-3 TRBV12-3/TRBV12-4 . TRBD2 CASSNREADTQYF TGTGCCAGCAGTAACCGGGAGGCAGATACGCAGTATTTT